The present T cell receptor (beta chain) was sequenced within a study of OX40 agonist ivuxolimab in advanced cancers. V trimming: 5 bases; J trimming: 5 bases; junction bases outside the gene matches: 7. This CDR3 contains 15 residues. Germline CDR1 is SGHTA and CDR2 is FQGNSA. Profiled with immunoSEQ multiplex PCR; TCRdb holds only in-frame clones, not every one. Here the sample spans approximately 58,000 clones, approximately 78% being singletons. This clone was observed once. The specimen was CD4+ or CD8+ T cells sorted from blood, collected in a trial of the OX40 agonist ivuxolimab. The rearrangement joins TRBV7-2 to TRBJ2-5; 11 bases are a match to TRBD1. The TCR originated in an adult with an advanced solid tumor such as melanoma, head and neck, liver or kidney cancer. The CDR3 region has the DNA TGTGCCAGCAGCCCACGGACAGGGGGCGCGGAGACCCAGTACTTC. It codes for CASSPRTGGAETQYF.